One TCR beta chain is described in this entry. The data originate from a study of T-cell memory formation after mild COVID-19. In the study overall: TCR clusters largely stayed donor specific.

Researchers used 5'RACE with constant-segment primers to make TCR alpha and TCR beta cDNA libraries that carry sample barcodes and UMIs. TCRdb reprocessed the 5' RACE reads via MiXCR and lists one record per CDR3 protein. The sample includes a few hundred thousand distinct CDR3 sequences, around 30% of them seen just once. J was trimmed by 0 bases and V by 6 bases; bases with no gene match: 10. This CDR3 region has 18 residues. This clonotype was obtained from an adult woman who had mild COVID-19 (a few samples of this study predate the infection). Cell type and time point are not known. The chain recombines TRBV12-3 or TRBV12-4 with TRBJ1-5; TRBD1 matches at 11 bases. Sequenced material: PBMCs or a T cell subset sorted from them (not recorded which). For the CDR3, the DNA is TGTGCCAGCAGGCGGACAGGGGGCGCGGGTTATAGCAATCAGCCCCAGCATTTT. Its translation is CASRRTGGAGYSNQPQHF.